This T cell receptor beta chain was recorded in a study of T cells in localized non-small cell lung cancer. Whole-study findings and limits: Adjacent lung had a median about 55 of the 100 largest tumor clones.

Turning to this clone: Its target is not known.

Clones were sequenced by immunoSEQ multiplex PCR, and TCRdb holds only the in-frame ones, with some missing. The sample holds 3,000 to 4,500 clones, more than 15% seen once. The material was lung tumor tissue, obtained before any cancer treatment. The sequence was collected from a female donor of 60 years or more with stage II lung adenocarcinoma.

The CDR3 loop is CASSLFSGSNEQFF. DNA of the CDR3: TGTGCCAGCAGCTTATTCTCGGGAAGCAATGAGCAGTTCTTC. V usage is TRBV11-3 and J usage is TRBJ2-1; D might be TRBD2 (5 bases). This CDR3 is 14 amino acids long. V was trimmed by 2 bases and J by 6 bases, leaving 11 bases between them. Germline V lookup: CDR1 SGHNT, CDR2 YENEEA.